One sample yielded the 9 T cell receptor beta chains listed below, sequenced in a study of T-cell reconstitution after alpha-beta-depleted transplantation in children. Researchers prepared the TCRbeta library using unique molecular identifiers, the study reports. Using its own MiXCR run on the PCR reads, TCRdb lists one record per CDR3 protein. The table records approximately 650,000 distinct CDR3 sequences, less than 15% of them present only once. The source material was PBMCs, sampled before TCRalphabeta/CD19-depleted stem cell transplant. The receptors come from a girl aged 2 to 9 with congenital amegakaryocytic thrombocytopenia, due to receive a stem cell transplant.

This clonotype was detected many times. The V call is TRBV20-1, the J call TRBJ2-1; 7 bases match TRBD2. CDR1 DFQATT and CDR2 SNEGSKA come from the germline V gene (reference sequence). The CDR3 spans 15 residues. Germline trimming cut 4 bases from V and 4 bases from J; bases unmatched to any gene: 10. Here the CDR3 DNA reads TGCAGTGCTAAGGGCCAGAATAGCGGGTACAATGAGCAGTTCTTC. Its translation is CSAKGQNSGYNEQFF.

The chain couples TRBV14 to TRBJ2-5; weak D call: TRBD2 (6 bases). Germline V gene lookup returns CDR1 SGHDN and CDR2 FVKESK. The CDR3 covers 17 residues. V was pared by 0 bases and J by 4 bases, with 18 bases between. This CDR3 is CASSQDLARPPTETQYF. The DNA for the CDR3 is TGTGCCAGCAGCCAAGATCTAGCGCGGCCTCCAACAGAGACCCAGTACTTC.

This clonotype showed up many times. The chain employs TRBV29-1 and TRBJ2-5; D might be TRBD1 or TRBD2, each matching 5 bases. Germline V gene data show CDR1 as SQVTM and CDR2 as ANQGSEA. The V and J ends lost 7 bases and 4 bases respectively, with 10 bases between them. This CDR3 spans 11 amino acids. DNA of the CDR3: TGCAGCGCCGGGACCGTAGAGACCCAGTACTTC. Translating gives CSAGTVETQYF.

This clonotype turned up a few times. The chain couples TRBV30 to TRBJ1-1; 8 bases match TRBD1. The CDR3 has 14 residues. With V trimmed by 0 bases and J by 8 bases, 8 bases remained unmatched. The germline CDR1 and CDR2 sequences are GTSNPN and SVGIG (reference sequence). As DNA, the CDR3 is TGTGCCTGGAGTGTAAAAACATACAGGGGGGAAGCTTTCTTT. Translating it yields CAWSVKTYRGEAFF.

This clonotype was detected many times. The chain combines TRBV10-3 with TRBJ2-7, with 7 bases matching TRBD1. This CDR3 is 13 amino acids long. The germline V gene has CDR1 ENHRY and CDR2 SYGVKD. The CDR3 nucleotides read TGTGCAATGTGGGATGGGACAGACTACGAGCAGTACTTC. Translating it yields CAMWDGTDYEQYF.

This clonotype has ten or more counts. The chain is built from TRBV12-3 or TRBV12-4 and TRBJ2-1; D possibly corresponds to TRBD1 (5 bases). Trimming left V 1 base short and J 5 bases short, with 12 bases between. The CDR3 has 15 residues. CDR3 nucleotides: TGTGCCAGCAGTTTAGGATTTGGGGCTAACAATGAGCAGTTCTTC. As protein: CASSLGFGANNEQFF.

The rearrangement links TRBV20-1 to TRBJ1-3, with D unclear. CDR1 and CDR2 from the germline V gene are DFQATT and SNEGSKA (reference sequence). The CDR3 contains 11 residues. V was pared by 7 bases and J by 4 bases, with 8 bases between. DNA of the CDR3: TGCAGTGGGCTAGGGGGAAACACCATATATTTT. As protein: CSGLGGNTIYF.

Remarks on this clonotype: A much larger clone differs from this one at a single base, so this may be a read error. The chain joins TRBV7-9 to TRBJ2-1; no definite D call. Germline-derived CDR1 and CDR2 are SEHNR and FQNEAQ (reference sequence). The CDR3 is 13 residues long. The CDR3 sequence is CANSRTNPREQFF. CDR3 DNA sequence: TGTGCCAACAGCCGGACCAACCCCCGTGAGCAGTTCTTC.

This clonotype occurred many times. V usage is TRBV20-1 and J usage is TRBJ2-2, with 8 bases identical to TRBD2. The germline V gene encodes CDR1 DFQATT and CDR2 SNEGSKA (reference sequence). The CDR3 covers 19 residues. V trimming: 5 bases; J trimming: 0 bases; junction bases outside the gene matches: 17. The CDR3 sequence: CSAPGGGFSGRANTGELFF. The DNA for the CDR3 is TGCAGTGCTCCCGGCGGGGGTTTCAGCGGGAGAGCGAACACCGGGGAGCTGTTTTTT.